This T cell receptor (beta chain) was sequenced in a study of blood T cell repertoires in COVID-19. The table came from immunoSEQ multiplex PCR; TCRdb's copy has only in-frame clones and leaves some out. The table has approximately 440,000 clones, roughly 88% seen once. The study recruited people aged 18 to 89 years across 20 to 30 US areas. Sequencing input: PBMCs or T cells enriched from blood (not recorded which). The receptor comes from a man between 18 and 35 years old who had recovered from COVID-19.

The CDR3 sequence is CAISDHKNTEAFF. CDR3 bases: TGTGCCATCAGTGATCACAAGAACACTGAAGCTTTCTTT. This chain connects TRBV10-3 to TRBJ1-1; D remains ambiguous. The CDR3 runs to 13 residues. With 3 bases removed from V and 1 base from J, the gap between germline ends came to 6 bases. Germline V gene lookup returns CDR1 ENHRY and CDR2 SYGVKD.